This T cell receptor beta chain derives from a study of CD8+ T cells in alopecia areata. Across the whole study: Tofacitinib administration to treated patients was oral, at 5 to 10 mg twice daily. Study observations and caveats: Within the top 100, expanded CD8+ clones significantly decreased with tofacitinib, as did scalp clonality.

As to treatment: oral pan-JAK inhibitor, 5-10 mg twice daily. PBMCs provided sorted CD4+ and CD8+ T cells. This CDR3 region has 13 residues. Trimming pared 5 bases from V and 3 bases from J, leaving 8 bases between. Germline lookup yields CDR1 SGHTA and CDR2 FQGTGA. About this clone itself: Its antigen remains unknown.

Sequencing templates came from extracted RNA that was reverse transcribed into cDNA. Clones were read by immunoSEQ multiplex PCR, and TCRdb kept only the in-frame ones, dropping some. Found here are 150,000 to 200,000 clones, about 71% of them singletons; the top ten hold 0.91%. The receptor's source is a human donor with alopecia areata. This rearrangement joins TRBV7-3 to TRBJ2-4; unclear D gene. The sample here was CD4+ T cells sorted from blood, taken at week 4, from a patient treated with tofacitinib. CDR3 protein: CASSPAGKNIQYF. CDR3 in DNA: TGTGCCAGCAGCCCCGCCGGCAAAAACATTCAGTACTTC.